The 30 T cell receptor beta chains given below trace back to one sample, sequenced in a study of CD8 T cells in Susac syndrome (dated by TCRdb to between 2019 and 2020). Receptors were amplified or captured by the immunoSEQ multiplex PCR assay. RNA was extracted with the RNeasy kit and roughly 0.45 to 1 ug was reverse transcribed using random hexamers. TCRdb reanalyzed the raw reads on its own, using fastp at Q25 for trimming and MiXCR for clone calling, and kept in-frame beta chains. Duplicate CDR3 protein sequences are folded into a single record with the most common DNA and genes. This sample comprises about 80,000 distinct CDR3 sequences, roughly 94% of them detected only once. The ten largest make up approximately 0.26% of the sample. The sequencing input was CD8+ T cells from PBMCs. All receptors derive from a human donor in good health.

The rearrangement uses TRBV9 and TRBJ2-3; 9 bases map to TRBD2. The germline V gene encodes CDR1 SGDLS and CDR2 YYNGEE. This CDR3 contains 15 residues. V shed 0 bases and J 2 bases; nucleotides not matched to a gene: 1. The chain's CDR3 is CASSVGTSATDTQYF. CDR3 nucleotides: TGTGCCAGCAGCGTAGGGACTAGCGCCACAGATACGCAGTATTTT.

This clonotype showed up just a few times. The V gene is TRBV3-1, the J gene TRBJ2-3; 7 bases match TRBD1. Trimming took 1 base from V and 6 from J; bases not matched to a gene: 4. This CDR3 is built from 14 residues. CDR1 and CDR2 from the germline V gene are LGHDT and YNNKEL (reference sequence). For the CDR3, the DNA is TGTGCCAGCAGCCAAGTAGGACAGGACGATACGCAGTATTTT. Protein sequence: CASSQVGQDDTQYF.

The chain joins TRBV13 to TRBJ1-1, with D tentatively TRBD1 (5 bases). The CDR3 covers 15 residues. CDR1 is PRHDT, CDR2 FYEKMQ, per germline (reference sequence). Between the trimmed V and J ends, which lost 4 bases and 4 bases, there was a span of 16 bases. CDR3 sequence reads: CASSSSWGEATEAFF. The CDR3 bases are TGTGCCAGCAGCTCGAGCTGGGGGGAGGCCACTGAAGCTTTCTTT.

This chain connects TRBV18 to TRBJ2-1; the D gene is possibly TRBD1 (6 bases). The V end was cut by 1 base, the J end by 7 bases, with 14 bases between. The CDR3 contains 15 residues. CDR1 and CDR2 (germline): KGHSH, LQKENI. In DNA form, the CDR3 reads TGTGCCAGCTCACCACTCTATACAGGGCTGAATGAGCAGTTCTTC. It is translated as CASSPLYTGLNEQFF.

This chain links TRBV9 with TRBJ2-3; D gene unclear. CDR1 and CDR2 from the germline V gene are SGDLS and YYNGEE. The CDR3 extends over 15 amino acids. The V gene lost 0 bases and the J gene lost 5 bases, with 13 bases spanning the gap. Here the CDR3 DNA reads TGTGCCAGCAGCGTAGTGATGTGGGTGTTAGATACGCAGTATTTT. Translating gives CASSVVMWVLDTQYF.

The V gene is TRBV9, the J gene TRBJ2-7; D is uncertain. V was clipped by 0 bases and J by 2 bases, with 9 bases between them. The V gene's germline CDR1 is SGDLS and CDR2 YYNGEE. This CDR3 region has 14 residues. CDR3 in amino acids: CASSVDGRAYEQYF. CDR3 sequence (DNA): TGTGCCAGCAGCGTAGATGGTAGGGCCTACGAGCAGTACTTC.

The rearrangement joins TRBV28 to TRBJ2-7, with TRBD1 as a possible D gene (6 bases). This CDR3 has 12 amino acids. The V end lost 3 bases, the J end lost 6 bases, and 9 bases lay between the germline ends. Germline V lookup: CDR1 MDHEN, CDR2 SYDVKM. DNA for the CDR3: TGTGCCAGCAGTTTGGCAGGGGCCGAGCAGTACGTC. It specifies CASSLAGAEQYV.

The DNA of the CDR3 is TGTGCCAGCAGGTCCCGCTATGGCTACACCTTC. Translation gives CASRSRYGYTF. The chain carries TRBV9 and TRBJ1-2; D is undetermined. Germline V gives CDR1 SGDLS, CDR2 YYNGEE. The CDR3 totals 11 residues. V lost 5 bases and J 4 bases, leaving 6 bases between the germline ends.

This clonotype has a single count. This chain joins TRBV27 and TRBJ2-3; 11 bases are shared with TRBD2. The CDR3 loop spans 16 amino acids. CDR1 and CDR2 (germline): MNHEY, SMNVEV (reference sequence). V trimming: 4 bases; J trimming: 5 bases; junction bases outside the gene matches: 8. The CDR3 is CASSSGLAARGDTQYF. CDR3 in DNA: TGTGCCAGCAGTTCGGGACTAGCGGCGAGAGGAGATACGCAGTATTTT.

This chain uses TRBV20-1 with TRBJ1-2, with 8 positions matching TRBD1. V dropped 6 bases and J dropped 3; count of bases not matched to a gene: 15. Germline values: CDR1 DFQATT, CDR2 SNEGSKA (reference sequence). The CDR3 has 16 residues. The CDR3 is CSAERTDRANDYGYTF. The CDR3 DNA follows: TGCAGTGCCGAAAGGACGGACAGGGCGAATGACTATGGCTACACCTTC.

The chain is built from TRBV20-1 and TRBJ2-1; no clear D. Trimming stripped 5 bases from V and 0 bases from J, with 5 bases between. This CDR3 region has 12 residues. The V gene's germline CDR1 is DFQATT and CDR2 SNEGSKA (reference sequence). Here the CDR3 DNA reads TGCAGTGCTTGGAGCTCCTACAATGAGCAGTTCTTC. As protein: CSAWSSYNEQFF.

The chain uses TRBV24-1 and TRBJ1-5; tentative D call: TRBD1 (5 bases). The CDR3 sequence is 13 residues long. The ends were cut back, 5 bases at V and 7 bases at J, with 11 bases in the middle. Germline assignment: CDR1 KGHDR and CDR2 SFDVKD. The CDR3 reads CATSGGARQPQHF. In nucleotides, the CDR3 is TGTGCCACCAGTGGCGGGGCTAGGCAGCCCCAGCATTTT.

V gene TRBV23-1 combines with J gene TRBJ1-5; 7 bases fit TRBD1. TRBV23-1 is an open reading frame whose function is uncertain. V shed 4 bases, J shed 3 bases, and the junction held 15 bases outside the gene matches. This CDR3 region has 18 residues. CDR3 in DNA: TGCGCCAGCAGTCGCCCATTTGTAGGGAGGGGGCTCAATCAGCCCCAGCATTTT. Translation: CASSRPFVGRGLNQPQHF.

This clonotype was recorded once. J is TRBJ1-5 and V is TRBV9; D perhaps matches TRBD1 (5 bases). The germline CDR1 and CDR2 sequences are SGDLS and YYNGEE. The CDR3 consists of 12 residues. V was cut by 7 bases and J by 6 bases, with 11 bases left in between. The DNA of the CDR3 is TGTGCCAGCGGGACGACGGGTCAGCCCCAGCATTTT. Translation: CASGTTGQPQHF. Based on the CDR3 plus reference TRBV9 and TRBJ1-5, the full variable domain is DSGVTQTPKHLITATGQRVTLRCSPRSGDLSVYWYQQSLDQGLQFLIQYYNGEERAKGNILERFSAQQFPDLHSELNLSSLELGDSALYFCASGTTGQPQHFGDGTRLSIL.

J is TRBJ2-7 and V is TRBV20-1, with 9 bases identical to TRBD1. The V gene end was trimmed by 3 bases and the J gene end by 2 bases; junction bases not matched to a gene: 11. Germline V gene lookup returns CDR1 DFQATT and CDR2 SNEGSKA (reference sequence). The CDR3 is made up of 16 amino acids. The CDR3 region has the DNA TGCAGTGCTAGGAATTTAAGGACAGGGGACACCTACGAGCAGTACTTC. Its translation: CSARNLRTGDTYEQYF.

The chain has TRBV19 and TRBJ2-7; 9 positions agree with TRBD1. The junction had 7 bases not matched to a gene; V was cut back by 2 bases and J by 2 bases. In germline, CDR1 is LNHDA, CDR2 SQIVND (reference sequence). The CDR3 extends over 16 amino acids. CDR3 DNA sequence: TGTGCCAGTAGTATAAATGCGGGACAGGGTGCCTACGAGCAGTACGTC. Protein product: CASSINAGQGAYEQYV.

The rearrangement joins TRBV12-3 or TRBV12-4 to TRBJ2-1, with D maybe TRBD1 (6 bases). Trimming took off 5 bases at V and 15 bases at J, with 20 bases between the two ends. This CDR3 is 13 amino acids long. Here the CDR3 reads CASSPDELLGGFF. CDR3 DNA sequence: TGTGCCAGCAGTCCTGATGAGTTACTAGGGGGGTTCTTC.

The chain uses TRBV5-1 and TRBJ1-5, with a tentative D call TRBD1 (5 bases). Trimming removed 0 bases from V and 3 bases from J, with 7 bases in between. CDR3 length: 14 residues. Germline V gives CDR1 SGHRS, CDR2 YFSETQ. The CDR3 region has the DNA TGCGCCAGCAGCTTGGAGGGACTCAATCAGCCCCAGCATTTT. It specifies CASSLEGLNQPQHF.

The V gene is TRBV27, the J gene TRBJ2-1; TRBD1 matches 9 bases. J lost 5 bases, V lost 4 bases, and 6 bases had no gene match. This CDR3 has 15 amino acids. Germline CDR1 MNHEY, CDR2 SMNVEV (reference sequence). CDR3 residues: CASSSPGTGHNEQFF. In DNA, the CDR3 is TGTGCCAGCAGTTCCCCCGGGACAGGGCACAATGAGCAGTTCTTC.

The V call is TRBV15, the J call TRBJ2-1; D might be TRBD1 or TRBD2, each matching 5 bases. Germline lookup yields CDR1 LNHNV and CDR2 YYDKDF (reference sequence). The length of the CDR3 is 14 residues. With 7 bases removed from V and 8 bases from J, the gap between germline ends came to 18 bases. DNA for the CDR3: TGTGCCACCACCCCGGGTTGGCAGGGAGATGAGCAGTTCTTC. It encodes CATTPGWQGDEQFF.

V gene TRBV30 combines with J gene TRBJ1-5; possibly TRBD1 for D (6 bases). The CDR3 is made up of 13 amino acids. CDR1 GTSNPN and CDR2 SVGIG come from the germline V gene (reference sequence). V was shortened by 7 bases and J by 8 bases, with 18 bases between the two germline ends. DNA for the CDR3: TGTGCCTACGCCCCAGGGGCCTGGGAGCCCCAGCATTTT. This gives the protein CAYAPGAWEPQHF.

V and J are TRBV27 and TRBJ2-7, with 11 bases lining up with TRBD1. Germline CDR1 MNHEY, CDR2 SMNVEV (reference sequence). The CDR3 runs to 14 residues. J lost 4 bases, V lost 4 bases, and 3 bases had no gene match. CDR3 coding DNA: TGTGCCAGCAGTTCTGGGACAGGGGGTTACGAGCAGTACTTC. Protein sequence: CASSSGTGGYEQYF.

J is TRBJ2-5 and V is TRBV27; TRBD2 aligns across 11 bases. Germline V gene lookup returns CDR1 MNHEY and CDR2 SMNVEV (reference sequence). This CDR3 is built from 16 residues. V trimming: 5 bases; J trimming: 1 base; junction bases outside the gene matches: 6. The CDR3 here is CASSVLAGGLQETQYF. The CDR3 DNA is TGTGCCAGCAGTGTGCTAGCGGGGGGCCTCCAAGAGACCCAGTACTTC.

The chain combines TRBV27 with TRBJ2-1; TRBD2 matches at 9 bases. Germline V gene sequence: CDR1 MNHEY, CDR2 SMNVEV (reference sequence). V lost 5 bases, J lost 4 bases, and 9 bases stayed unmatched. This CDR3 comprises 16 residues. The CDR3 DNA is TGTGCCAGCAGTCAGCAAGGACTAGCGACATACAATGAGCAGTTCTTC. Translation gives CASSQQGLATYNEQFF.

The V and J genes are TRBV24-1 and TRBJ2-5; 10 bases line up with TRBD1. The length of the CDR3 is 15 residues. V shed 9 bases, J shed 4 bases, and the junction held 10 bases outside the gene matches. The germline gives CDR1 KGHDR, CDR2 SFDVKD. CDR3 DNA: TGTGCCACCGGCGGGACAGGGGAGCCCCCAGAGACCCAGTACTTC. The encoded protein is CATGGTGEPPETQYF.

The chain recombines TRBV5-6 with TRBJ1-1, with TRBD1 as a possible D gene (6 bases). V was cut by 4 bases and J by 1 base, with 14 bases left in between. The CDR3 loop spans 15 amino acids. Germline lookup yields CDR1 SGHDT and CDR2 YYEEEE. The CDR3 region is CASSPGVGGNTEAFF. The CDR3 DNA follows: TGTGCCAGCAGCCCAGGGGTCGGGGGGAACACTGAAGCTTTCTTT.

This clonotype has just one count. The chain combines TRBV9 with TRBJ2-2; no firm D call. Looked up from germline, CDR1 is SGDLS and CDR2 is YYNGEE. CDR3 length equals 12 residues. The V end was cut by 1 base, the J end by 6 bases, with 4 bases between. Written as DNA, the CDR3 is TGTGCCAGCAGCGTAATTCCCGGGGAGCTGTTTTTT. This translates into CASSVIPGELFF.

The chain employs TRBV24-1 and TRBJ2-1; no clear D gene. Germline V CDR1 and CDR2: KGHDR, SFDVKD. The CDR3 consists of 16 residues. V was trimmed by 3 bases and J by 0 bases, leaving 11 bases between them. The DNA for the CDR3 is TGTGCCACCAGTGATACAAAGGTTTACTCCTACAATGAGCAGTTCTTC. The encoded protein is CATSDTKVYSYNEQFF.

The CDR3, as DNA: TGTGCCAGCAGTTACTCGAGGTATCGGCGAATTGAGCAAGCCGCCGGGGAGCTGTTTTTT. It translates to CASSYSRYRRIEQAAGELFF. This chain connects TRBV6-2 or TRBV6-3 to TRBJ2-2, with no clear D. In germline, CDR1 is MNHEY, CDR2 SVGEGT. Trimming stripped 0 bases from V and 6 bases from J, with 26 bases between. The CDR3 is made up of 20 amino acids.

The chain recombines TRBV7-9 with TRBJ2-5, with 7 positions matching TRBD2. The J segment lost 2 bases and the V segment lost 8 bases, leaving 8 bases of the junction unmatched. The CDR3 is made up of 14 amino acids. In germline, CDR1 is SEHNR, CDR2 FQNEAQ (reference sequence). The CDR3 DNA is TGTGCCAGCGGAGGGGCTAGCGGTCAAGAGACCCAGTACTTC. Protein product: CASGGASGQETQYF.